A single T cell receptor (beta chain) is shown here with its context. The data are from a study of long-term antiretroviral therapy in people with HIV. V gave up 3 bases and J gave up 5 bases, with 19 bases separating them. In germline, CDR1 is LNHDA, CDR2 SQIVND (reference sequence). This CDR3 is 16 amino acids long. The authors ran the immunoSEQ assay, v3.0, at survey level. Method: immunoSEQ multiplex PCR; TCRdb's copy keeps in-frame clones and lacks some. Among 25,000 to 35,000 clones listed, over 80% were seen once. This rearrangement joins TRBV19 to TRBJ1-1, with a tentative D call TRBD1 (6 bases). The origin of this receptor is a man aged 25-45 years with HIV. Sequenced material: unsorted PBMCs, taken 2.7 to 2.8 years after starting antiretroviral therapy. CDR3 amino acids: CASSIRGQGGGTEAFF. The CDR3 nucleotides are TGTGCCAGTAGTATTCGGGGGCAGGGCGGCGGTACTGAAGCTTTCTTT.